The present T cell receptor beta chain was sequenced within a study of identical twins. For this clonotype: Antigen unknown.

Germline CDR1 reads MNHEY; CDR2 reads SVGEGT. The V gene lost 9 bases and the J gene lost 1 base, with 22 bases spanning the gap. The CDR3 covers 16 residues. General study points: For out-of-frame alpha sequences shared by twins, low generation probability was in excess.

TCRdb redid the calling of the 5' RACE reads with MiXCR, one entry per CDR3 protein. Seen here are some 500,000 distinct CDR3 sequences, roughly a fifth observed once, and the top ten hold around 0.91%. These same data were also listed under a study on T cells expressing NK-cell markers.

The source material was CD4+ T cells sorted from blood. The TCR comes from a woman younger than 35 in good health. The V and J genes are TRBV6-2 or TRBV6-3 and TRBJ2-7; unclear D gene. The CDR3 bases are TGTGCCAGTGGAAGAGGCGGCAGGAGTATATCCTACGAGCAGTACTTC. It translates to CASGRGGRSISYEQYF.